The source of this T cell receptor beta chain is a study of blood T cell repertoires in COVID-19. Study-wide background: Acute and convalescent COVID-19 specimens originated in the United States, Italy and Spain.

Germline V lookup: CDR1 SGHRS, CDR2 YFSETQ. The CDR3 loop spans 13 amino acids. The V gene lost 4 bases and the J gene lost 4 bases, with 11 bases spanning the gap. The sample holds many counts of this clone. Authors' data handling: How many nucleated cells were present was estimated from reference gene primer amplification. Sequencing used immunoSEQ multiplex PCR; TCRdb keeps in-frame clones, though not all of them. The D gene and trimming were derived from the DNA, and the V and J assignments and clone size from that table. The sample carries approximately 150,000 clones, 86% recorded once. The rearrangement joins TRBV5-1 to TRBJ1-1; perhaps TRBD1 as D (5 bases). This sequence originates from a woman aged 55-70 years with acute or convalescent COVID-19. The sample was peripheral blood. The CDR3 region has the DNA TGCGCCAGCAGCCCGACAGTTGCCACTGAAGCTTTCTTT. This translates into CASSPTVATEAFF. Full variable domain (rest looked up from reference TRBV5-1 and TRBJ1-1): KAGVTQTPRYLIKTRGQQVTLSCSPISGHRSVSWYQQTPGQGLQFLFEYFSETQRNKGNFPGRFSGRQFSNSRSEMNVSTLELGDSALYLCASSPTVATEAFFGQGTRLTVV.